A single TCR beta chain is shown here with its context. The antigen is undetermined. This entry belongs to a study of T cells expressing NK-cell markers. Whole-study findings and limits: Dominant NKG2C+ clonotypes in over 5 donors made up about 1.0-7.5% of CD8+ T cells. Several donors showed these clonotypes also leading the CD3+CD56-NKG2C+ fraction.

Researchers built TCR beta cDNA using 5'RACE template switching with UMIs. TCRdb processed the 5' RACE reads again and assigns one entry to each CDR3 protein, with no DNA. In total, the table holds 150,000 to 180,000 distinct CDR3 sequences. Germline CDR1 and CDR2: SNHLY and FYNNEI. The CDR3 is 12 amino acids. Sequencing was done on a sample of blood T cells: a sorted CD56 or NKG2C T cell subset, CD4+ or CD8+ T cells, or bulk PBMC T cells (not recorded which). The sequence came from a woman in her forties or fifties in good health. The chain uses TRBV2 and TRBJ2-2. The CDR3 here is CANRENTGELFF.